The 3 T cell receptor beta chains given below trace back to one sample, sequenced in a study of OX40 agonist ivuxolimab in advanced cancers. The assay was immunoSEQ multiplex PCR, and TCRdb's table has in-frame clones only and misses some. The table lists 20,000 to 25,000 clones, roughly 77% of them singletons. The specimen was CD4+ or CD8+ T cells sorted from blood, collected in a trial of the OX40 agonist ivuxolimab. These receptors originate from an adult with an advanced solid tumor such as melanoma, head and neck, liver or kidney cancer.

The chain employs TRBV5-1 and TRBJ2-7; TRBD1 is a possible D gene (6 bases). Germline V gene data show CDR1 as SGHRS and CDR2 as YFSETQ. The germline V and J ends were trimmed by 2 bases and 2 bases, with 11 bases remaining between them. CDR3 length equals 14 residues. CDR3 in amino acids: CASSLGTMTYEQYF. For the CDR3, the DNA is TGCGCCAGCAGCTTAGGGACAATGACCTACGAGCAGTACTTC. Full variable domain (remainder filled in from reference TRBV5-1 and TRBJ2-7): KAGVTQTPRYLIKTRGQQVTLSCSPISGHRSVSWYQQTPGQGLQFLFEYFSETQRNKGNFPGRFSGRQFSNSRSEMNVSTLELGDSALYLCASSLGTMTYEQYFGPGTRLTVT.

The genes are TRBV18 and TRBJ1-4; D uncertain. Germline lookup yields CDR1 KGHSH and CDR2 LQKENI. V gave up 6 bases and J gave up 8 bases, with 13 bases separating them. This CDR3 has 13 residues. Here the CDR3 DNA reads TGTGCCAGCTCGCCAACTGCCTGGGAAAAACTGTTTTTT. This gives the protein CASSPTAWEKLFF.

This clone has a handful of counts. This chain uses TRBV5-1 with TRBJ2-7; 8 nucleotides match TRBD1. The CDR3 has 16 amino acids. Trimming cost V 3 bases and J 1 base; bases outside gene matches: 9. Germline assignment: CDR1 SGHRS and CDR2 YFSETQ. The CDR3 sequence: CASSSSGQGASYEQYF. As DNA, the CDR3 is TGCGCCAGCAGCTCCTCGGGGCAGGGGGCATCCTACGAGCAGTACTTC.